The entry that follows covers one T cell receptor beta chain sequence. This specimen belongs to a study of CD8 T cells in Susac syndrome. When the RNA was reverse transcribed, random hexamers were used with an input of roughly 0.45 to 1 ug. Multiplex PCR with immunoSEQ amplified the TCR beta CDR3 across 54 Vbeta and 13 Jbeta. MiXCR was run by TCRdb on the immunoSEQ multiplex PCR reads, yielding one entry per CDR3 protein. The table records fewer than 150,000 distinct CDR3 sequences, 91% of them present only once. CD8+ and CD4+ T cells from blood underwent TCR beta sequencing, which was carried out in a high-throughput format. Germline assignment: CDR1 MGHRA and CDR2 YSYEKL. V dropped 4 bases and J dropped 6; count of bases not matched to a gene: 7. The CDR3 sequence is 15 residues long.

The chain has TRBV4-1 and TRBJ1-1; 11 bases match TRBD1. This clonotype originated in a human donor with multiple sclerosis. Sequencing used CD8+ T cells from PBMCs. The CDR3 loop is CASSRPEGQGAEAFF. As DNA, the CDR3 is TGCGCCAGCAGCCGCCCGGAGGGACAGGGGGCTGAAGCTTTCTTT.